Listed here are 29 T cell receptor beta chains from one sample, sequenced in a study of response to subunit inactivated influenza vaccine. Each CDR3 protein is one row after TCRdb ran MiXCR on the RT-PCR reads. Of hundreds of thousands of distinct CDR3 sequences in the sample, about 10% are singletons; the top ten hold approximately 12%. The specimen comprised PBMCs from blood, sampled 40 to 50 days after vaccination. The receptors come from a man between 50 and 59 years old who received an inactivated influenza vaccine.

V usage is TRBV7-9 and J usage is TRBJ2-7, with D perhaps being TRBD1 or TRBD2 (5 bases each). Trimming removed 3 bases at V and 2 bases at J, with 14 bases between. This CDR3 is built from 15 residues. CDR1 and CDR2 (germline): SEHNR, FQNEAQ (reference sequence). The CDR3 DNA reads as TGTGCCAGCAGCTTGGTTGATTGGGGGACCTACGAGCAGTACTTC. This codes for CASSLVDWGTYEQYF.

This clonotype was found a few times. The V and J genes are TRBV28 and TRBJ2-7; D is unresolved. The CDR3 consists of 13 residues. V gave up 6 bases and J gave up 3 bases, with 12 bases separating them. Germline loops: CDR1 MDHEN, CDR2 SYDVKM. Here the CDR3 reads CASSPIPGYEQYF. CDR3 coding DNA: TGTGCCAGCAGCCCAATTCCGGGCTACGAGCAGTACTTC.

There are a few counts of this clonotype. This chain uses TRBV20-1 with TRBJ2-1; maybe TRBD2 (5 bases). The CDR3 is 13 amino acids. CDR1 is DFQATT, CDR2 SNEGSKA, per germline (reference sequence). V lost 5 bases and J lost 0, with 8 bases in between. CDR3 DNA: TGCAGTGCTCGGGCGGGCTCCTACAATGAGCAGTTCTTC. Encoded protein: CSARAGSYNEQFF.

This clonotype came up a few times. The chain has TRBV2 and TRBJ2-7; TRBD1 or TRBD2 may be the D gene (5 bases each). V was cut by 7 bases and J by 1 base, with 11 bases left in between. The CDR3 extends over 13 amino acids. Germline CDR1 and CDR2: SNHLY and FYNNEI. For the CDR3, the DNA is TGTGCCAGCAATAGGGACGGTTCCTACGAGCAGTACTTC. Translating gives CASNRDGSYEQYF.

With respect to this clonotype: One base away lies a much larger clone, so this may be a sequencing read error. V and J are TRBV4-1 and TRBJ1-2; D is unclear. The CDR3 is 15 residues long. Looked up from germline, CDR1 is MGHRA and CDR2 is YSYEKL. As DNA, the CDR3 is TGCGCCAGCAGCCAAGAGGAGGGTAATTCGTATGGCCACACCTTC. Protein: CASSQEEGNSYGHTF.

V usage is TRBV7-9 and J usage is TRBJ1-2; D remains ambiguous. V lost 5 bases and J lost 7, with 20 bases in between. The CDR3 is 15 amino acids. Germline values: CDR1 SEHNR, CDR2 FQNEAQ (reference sequence). The CDR3 nucleotides read TGTGCCAGCAGCGTAGGAAGGGAAGTTTCCGTTGGCTACACCTTC. Its translation is CASSVGREVSVGYTF.

V gene TRBV20-1 combines with J gene TRBJ2-3; either TRBD1 or TRBD2 may supply D (6 bases each). The CDR3 sequence is 13 residues long. V was trimmed by 5 bases and J by 8 bases, leaving 17 bases between them. The germline V gene encodes CDR1 DFQATT and CDR2 SNEGSKA (reference sequence). The CDR3 here is CSAARTARGTQYF. The DNA for the CDR3 is TGCAGTGCTGCACGGACAGCGCGGGGTACGCAGTATTTT.

This clonotype was seen many times. The chain links TRBV5-1 to TRBJ1-4; tentatively, D is TRBD1 (6 bases). This CDR3 region has 16 residues. Trimming cost V 4 bases and J 1 base, with 14 bases left between them. Germline V lookup: CDR1 SGHRS, CDR2 YFSETQ. The CDR3 nucleotides read TGCGCCAGCAGCCCCTTCGTACAGGGAACTAATGAAAAACTGTTTTTT. Protein sequence: CASSPFVQGTNEKLFF.

This clonotype was counted at least ten times. V is TRBV12-3 or TRBV12-4 and J is TRBJ2-5, with D possibly matching TRBD2 (5 bases). The CDR3 spans 16 residues. Trimming cost V 2 bases and J 1 base, with 14 bases left between them. CDR3 nucleotide sequence: TGTGCCAGCAGTTTAACTAGGAATGAGTTCCAAGAGACCCAGTACTTC. It specifies CASSLTRNEFQETQYF.

The table lists this clonotype with many counts. The rearrangement uses TRBV20-1 and TRBJ2-1; TRBD1 matches 8 bases. J lost 10 bases, V lost 4 bases, and 12 bases had no gene match. Germline V gives CDR1 DFQATT, CDR2 SNEGSKA (reference sequence). There are 14 residues in the CDR3. CDR3 sequence reads: CSANPGQVALEQFF. The CDR3 region has the DNA TGCAGTGCTAATCCGGGACAGGTAGCTTTGGAGCAGTTCTTC.

This clonotype was seen more than once but under ten times. The chain carries TRBV13 and TRBJ2-7; 10 positions match TRBD2. The V gene end was trimmed by 6 bases and the J gene end by 1 base; junction bases not matched to a gene: 9. This CDR3 has 16 residues. Germline lookup yields CDR1 PRHDT and CDR2 FYEKMQ (reference sequence). CDR3 amino acids: CASSSGLSGRSYEQYF. CDR3 bases: TGTGCCAGCAGTTCCGGACTTAGCGGGAGGTCCTACGAGCAGTACTTC.

This clonotype was picked up a small number of times. The chain carries TRBV4-3 and TRBJ2-1; D gene uncertain. The length of the CDR3 is 13 residues. Germline-derived CDR1 and CDR2 are LGHNA and YSLEER. The V gene lost 2 bases and the J gene lost 4 bases, with 6 bases spanning the gap. CDR3 in amino acids: CASSQQAYNEQFF. Here the CDR3 DNA reads TGCGCCAGCAGCCAACAAGCTTACAATGAGCAGTTCTTC.

This clonotype was seen many times. The chain is built from TRBV12-3 or TRBV12-4 and TRBJ1-1, with a tentative D call TRBD1 (5 bases). V lost 6 bases, J lost 5 bases, and 13 bases lay in between. This CDR3 has 13 amino acids. The CDR3, as DNA: TGTGCCAGCAGCTTATGGGGGGGAACTGAAGCTTTCTTT. It encodes CASSLWGGTEAFF.

The rearrangement joins TRBV6-5 to TRBJ2-7; 9 bases align to TRBD1. Germline V gene data show CDR1 as MNHEY and CDR2 as SVGAGI. J lost 10 bases, V lost 2 bases, and 9 bases had no gene match. The CDR3 is 14 amino acids. The CDR3 DNA reads as TGTGCCAGCAGTTACCGGGACAGGGCTCTGTTCCAGTACTTC. This gives the protein CASSYRDRALFQYF.

This clonotype was observed at least ten times. The chain employs TRBV12-3 or TRBV12-4 and TRBJ2-7; no firm D call. This CDR3 comprises 11 residues. V lost 6 bases and J lost 4, with 7 bases in between. In DNA form, the CDR3 reads TGTGCCAGCAGCACACCTTACGAGCAGTACTTC. This encodes CASSTPYEQYF.

This clonotype was observed a few times. The chain links TRBV27 to TRBJ2-7; D not resolved. V lost 5 bases, J lost 6 bases, and 20 bases lay in between. The germline gives CDR1 MNHEY, CDR2 SMNVEV (reference sequence). CDR3 size: 15 residues. In nucleotides, the CDR3 is TGTGCCAGCAGTCCCCTGGTGATGGGGTTCGGCGAGCAGTACTTC. Residues: CASSPLVMGFGEQYF.

The V call is TRBV3-1, the J call TRBJ2-1; D possibly matches TRBD1 or TRBD2 (7 bases each). Trimming cost V 4 bases and J 7 bases, with 17 bases left between them. Germline CDR1 LGHDT, CDR2 YNNKEL (reference sequence). The CDR3 length is 15 residues. This chain's CDR3 is CASSPRGGWGNEQFF. The CDR3 DNA follows: TGTGCCAGCAGCCCCAGGGGGGGGTGGGGAAATGAGCAGTTCTTC.

Many counts were recorded for this clonotype. The J gene is TRBJ2-1, the V gene TRBV7-8; the D call may be TRBD1 or TRBD2 (5 bases each). Germline loops: CDR1 SGHVS, CDR2 FQNEAQ. This CDR3 has 16 residues. V lost 3 bases and J 0 bases, leaving 12 bases between the germline ends. CDR3 amino acids: CASSFGATSSYNEQFF. The CDR3 nucleotides read TGTGCCAGCAGCTTCGGGGCTACCAGCTCCTACAATGAGCAGTTCTTC.

V and J are TRBV20-1 and TRBJ2-7; 11 nucleotides align to TRBD2. CDR1 is DFQATT and CDR2 is SNEGSKA in the germline V gene (reference sequence). After removal of 7 bases from V and 5 bases from J, the junction contained 13 bases not matched to a gene. The CDR3 contains 15 residues. The CDR3 region is CSERPLAGGIDEQYF. The CDR3 coding sequence is TGCAGTGAAAGACCTCTAGCGGGAGGAATTGACGAGCAGTACTTC.

This clonotype occurred a few times. V is TRBV2 and J is TRBJ2-3; tentative D call: TRBD2 (6 bases). From germline, CDR1 is SNHLY and CDR2 FYNNEI. Trimming removed 7 bases at V and 4 bases at J, with 21 bases between. CDR3 length: 16 residues. CDR3: CASTRLGSEVADTQYF. The CDR3 DNA follows: TGTGCCAGCACCAGACTAGGATCAGAAGTCGCAGATACGCAGTATTTT.

Ten or more counts support this clonotype. The gene calls are TRBV5-6 and TRBJ2-7; 8 bases are shared with TRBD1. Germline V gene data show CDR1 as SGHDT and CDR2 as YYEEEE. The CDR3 spans 14 residues. The trim removed 5 bases at V and 5 bases at J, leaving 9 bases unmatched. The CDR3 sequence is CASSSRTGTDEQYF. The CDR3 region has the DNA TGTGCCAGCAGTTCCCGGACAGGGACCGACGAGCAGTACTTC.

The chain joins TRBV6-5 to TRBJ1-6; D call uncertain. Per germline, CDR1 MNHEY and CDR2 SVGAGI. V was shortened by 2 bases and J by 0 bases, with 11 bases between the two germline ends. This CDR3 has 17 amino acids. In DNA, the CDR3 is TGTGCCAGCAGTTACGTGGCAGGAAGCTCCTATAATTCACCCCTCCACTTT. The encoded protein is CASSYVAGSSYNSPLHF.

This clonotype was observed a handful of times. This chain connects TRBV2 to TRBJ2-3; 8 bases line up with TRBD2. This CDR3 contains 14 residues. Germline V CDR1 and CDR2: SNHLY, FYNNEI. The V segment lost 8 bases and the J segment 2 bases; nucleotides outside the gene matches: 6. This chain's CDR3 is CASRPGLDTDTQYF. The CDR3 DNA is TGTGCCAGCCGACCGGGACTAGACACAGATACGCAGTATTTT.

This clonotype was detected many times. This rearrangement joins TRBV7-3 to TRBJ1-1; D is unresolved. Deletions cut 5 bases from V and 4 bases from J, with 20 bases between. The germline gives CDR1 SGHTA, CDR2 FQGTGA. This CDR3 is 16 amino acids long. The CDR3 nucleotides are TGTGCCAGCAGCATTAACCCGGGATCAGCGGCCACTGAAGCTTTCTTT. Its protein product is CASSINPGSAATEAFF.

DNA of the CDR3: TGTGCCAGCAGTTTAGCGCTACTAGGGCGGCTCAATGAGCAGTTCTTC. Translating it yields CASSLALLGRLNEQFF. The V and J genes are TRBV12-3 or TRBV12-4 and TRBJ2-1; weak D call: TRBD2 (5 bases). V was clipped by 0 bases and J by 6 bases, with 15 bases between them. This CDR3 has 16 residues.

The CDR3 DNA reads TGCAGTGCTAGTAGACGGGACAGGGGTCGGACAGATACGCAGTATTTT. Amino acid sequence: CSASRRDRGRTDTQYF. The gene calls are TRBV20-1 and TRBJ2-3, with 10 bases aligning to TRBD1. The CDR3 sequence is 16 residues long. The germline CDR1 and CDR2 sequences are DFQATT and SNEGSKA (reference sequence). V shed 3 bases and J 3 bases; nucleotides not matched to a gene: 9.

This chain links TRBV6-1 with TRBJ2-3, with TRBD2 matching over 7 bases. CDR3 length: 15 residues. Germline CDR1 reads MNHNS; CDR2 reads SASEGT. After removal of 6 bases from V and 4 bases from J, the junction contained 10 bases not matched to a gene. The CDR3 loop reads CASRGGASGADTQYF. The CDR3 DNA sequence: TGTGCCAGCAGGGGAGGGGCCTCGGGGGCAGATACGCAGTATTTT.

There are many counts of this clonotype. The J gene is TRBJ2-7, the V gene TRBV6-5; maybe TRBD1 (5 bases). The germline V gene has CDR1 MNHEY and CDR2 SVGAGI. The CDR3 is 13 amino acids. Trimming removed 2 bases at V and 4 bases at J, with 9 bases between. This CDR3 is CASSYQTAYEQYF. As DNA, the CDR3 is TGTGCCAGCAGTTACCAGACAGCGTACGAGCAGTACTTC.

In this sample, this clonotype turned up a few times. The chain links TRBV6-1 to TRBJ2-3; 12 bases line up with TRBD2. V dropped 4 bases and J dropped 4; count of bases not matched to a gene: 6. CDR3 length: 16 amino acids. Germline CDR1 and CDR2: MNHNS and SASEGT. DNA for the CDR3: TGTGCCAGCAGTGCCAGACTAGCGGGAGCGGCAGATACGCAGTATTTT. Translating it yields CASSARLAGAADTQYF.